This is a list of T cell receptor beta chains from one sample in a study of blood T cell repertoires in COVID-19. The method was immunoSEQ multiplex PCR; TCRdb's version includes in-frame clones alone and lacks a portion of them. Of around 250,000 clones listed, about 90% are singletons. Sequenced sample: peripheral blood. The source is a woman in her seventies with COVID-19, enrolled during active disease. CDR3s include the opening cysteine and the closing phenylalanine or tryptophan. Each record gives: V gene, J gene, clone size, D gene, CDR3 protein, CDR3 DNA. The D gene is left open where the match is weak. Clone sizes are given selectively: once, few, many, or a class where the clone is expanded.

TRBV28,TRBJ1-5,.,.,CASSFGNQPQHF,TGTGCCAGCAGTTTCGGCAATCAGCCCCAGCATTTT
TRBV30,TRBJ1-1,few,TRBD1,CAWSVTGANTEAFF,TGTGCCTGGAGTGTGACAGGGGCGAACACTGAAGCTTTCTTT
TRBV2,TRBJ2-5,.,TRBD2,CASTVAGGGETQYF,TGTGCCAGCACCGTAGCGGGAGGTGGCGAGACCCAGTACTTC
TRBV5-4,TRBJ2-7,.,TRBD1,CASSPTGDVREQYF,TGTGCCAGCAGCCCCACAGGGGATGTACGCGAGCAGTACTTC
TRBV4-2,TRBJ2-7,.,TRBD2,CASSQDFGTSVYEQYF,TGTGCCAGCAGCCAAGACTTTGGGACTAGCGTTTACGAGCAGTACTTC
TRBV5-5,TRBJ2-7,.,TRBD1,CASSLGPGQTYEQYF,TGTGCCAGCAGCTTAGGACCGGGACAGACCTACGAGCAGTACTTC
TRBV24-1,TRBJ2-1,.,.,CATSARDNEQFF,TGTGCCACCTCCGCGCGGGACAATGAGCAGTTCTTC
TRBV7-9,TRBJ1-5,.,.,CASSLDGSAGQPQHF,TGTGCCAGCAGCTTGGACGGTTCTGCGGGCCAGCCCCAGCATTTT
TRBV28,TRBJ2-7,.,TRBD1,CASSGPGQGNYEQYF,TGTGCCAGCAGTGGCCCGGGACAGGGGAATTACGAGCAGTACTTC
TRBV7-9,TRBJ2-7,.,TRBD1,CASSLGGQGYEQYF,TGTGCCAGCAGCTTAGGAGGACAGGGCTACGAGCAGTACTTC
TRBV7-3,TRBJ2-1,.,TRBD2,CASSPQRDSYNEQFF,TGTGCCAGCAGCCCCCAGCGGGACTCCTACAATGAGCAGTTCTTC
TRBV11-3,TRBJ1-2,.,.,CASSSRTFYSNYGYTF,TGTGCCAGCAGCTCCCGTACCTTCTACTCTAACTATGGCTACACCTTC
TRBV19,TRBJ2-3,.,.,CASSGLASTDTQYF,TGTGCCAGTAGTGGCCTAGCTAGCACAGATACGCAGTATTTT
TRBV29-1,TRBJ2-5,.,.,CSFLETVTQETQYF,TGCAGCTTCCTCGAGACTGTAACGCAAGAGACCCAGTACTTC
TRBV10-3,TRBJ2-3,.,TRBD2,CAITRTSELTDTQYF,TGTGCCATCACCCGGACTAGCGAACTCACAGATACGCAGTATTTT
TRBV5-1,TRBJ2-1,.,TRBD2,CASSETSGTGNEQFF,TGCGCCAGCAGCGAGACTAGCGGGACCGGTAATGAGCAGTTCTTC
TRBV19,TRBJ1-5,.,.,CASDGEFGPQHF,TGTGCCAGCGACGGGGAATTCGGGCCCCAGCATTTT
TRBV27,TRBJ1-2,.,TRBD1,CASTLRQGAILGGYTF,TGTGCCAGCACCCTTCGACAGGGGGCAATTTTGGGGGGCTACACCTTC
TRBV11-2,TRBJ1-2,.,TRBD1,CASSPQPGQGAGGYTF,TGTGCCAGCAGCCCGCAACCGGGACAGGGGGCGGGTGGCTACACCTTC
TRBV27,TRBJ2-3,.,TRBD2,CASSPTRRAGGSDTQYF,TGTGCCAGCAGTCCTACCCGTCGGGCGGGAGGATCAGATACGCAGTATTTT
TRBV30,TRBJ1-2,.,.,CARLEGRNGYGYTF,TGTGCCCGGCTGGAGGGAAGGAACGGCTATGGCTACACCTTC
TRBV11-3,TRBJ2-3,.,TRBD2,CASSPERFAGERDTQYF,TGTGCCAGCAGCCCAGAGAGGTTTGCGGGGGAACGAGATACGCAGTATTTT
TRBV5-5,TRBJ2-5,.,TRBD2,CASSFGRSRTSGRFQETQYF,TGTGCCAGCAGCTTCGGACGGTCCCGGACTAGCGGGAGGTTTCAAGAGACCCAGTACTTC
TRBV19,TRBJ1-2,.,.,CASRKTGSGYTF,TGTGCCAGTAGGAAGACTGGGTCTGGCTACACCTTC
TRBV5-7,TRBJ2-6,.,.,CASSLVSSGTGANVLTF,TGTGCCAGCAGCTTGGTTTCTTCGGGGACTGGGGCCAACGTCCTGACTTTC
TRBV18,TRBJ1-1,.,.,CASSPQDNWNTEAFF,TGTGCCAGCTCACCACAGGACAACTGGAACACTGAAGCTTTCTTT
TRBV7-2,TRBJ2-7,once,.,CAKGRRRDCYYEQYF,TGTGCCAAAGGACGAAGGCGGGACTGTTACTACGAGCAGTACTTC
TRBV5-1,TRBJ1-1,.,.,CASSRGFTEAFF,TGCGCCAGCAGCAGGGGGTTCACTGAAGCTTTCTTT
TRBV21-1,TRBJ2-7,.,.,CASSKADRVDEQYF,TGTGCCAGCAGCAAAGCGGACAGGGTCGACGAGCAGTACTTC
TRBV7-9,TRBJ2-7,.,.,CASSLVAAGVQYF,TGTGCCAGCAGCTTAGTGGCTGCCGGGGTGCAGTACTTC
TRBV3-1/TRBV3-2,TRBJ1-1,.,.,CASSFTGRSVAFF,TGTGCCAGCAGTTTCACAGGGAGATCTGTCGCTTTCTTT
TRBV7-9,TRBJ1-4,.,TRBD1,CASSLLGQGNEKLFF,TGTGCCAGCAGCTTACTGGGACAGGGTAATGAAAAACTGTTTTTT
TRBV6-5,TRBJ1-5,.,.,CASSRERNQPQHF,TGTGCCAGCAGCAGAGAGCGGAATCAGCCCCAGCATTTT
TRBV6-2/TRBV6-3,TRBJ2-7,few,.,CASSSIPLIYEQYF,TGTGCCAGCAGTTCCATCCCACTGATCTACGAGCAGTACTTC
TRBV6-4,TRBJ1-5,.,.,CASSDSADFQPQHF,TGTGCCAGCAGTGACTCGGCGGATTTTCAGCCCCAGCATTTT
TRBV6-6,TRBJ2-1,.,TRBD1,CASRAGQGLSNEQFF,TGTGCCAGCAGGGCGGGACAGGGTCTGAGTAATGAGCAGTTCTTC
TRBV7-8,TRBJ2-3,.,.,CASSRGLVAQYF,TGTGCCAGCAGCCGGGGGCTAGTGGCGCAGTATTTT
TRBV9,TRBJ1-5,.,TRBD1,CASSVGQGGNQPQHF,TGTGCCAGCAGCGTAGGACAGGGCGGCAATCAGCCCCAGCATTTT
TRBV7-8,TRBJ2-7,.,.,CASSFQGPYEQYF,TGTGCCAGCAGCTTCCAGGGGCCCTACGAGCAGTACTTC
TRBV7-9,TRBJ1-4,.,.,CASSLGITNEKLFF,TGTGCCAGCAGCTTAGGTATCACAAATGAAAAACTGTTTTTT
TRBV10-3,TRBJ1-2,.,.,CAISEYGFGVGYGYTF,TGTGCCATCAGTGAGTACGGATTCGGGGTAGGCTATGGCTACACCTTC
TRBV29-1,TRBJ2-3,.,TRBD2,CSVQLASGTTDTQYF,TGCAGCGTTCAACTGGCTAGCGGGACCACAGATACGCAGTATTTT
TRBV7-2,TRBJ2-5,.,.,CASSLQEGETQYF,TGTGCCAGCAGCCTCCAGGAGGGTGAGACCCAGTACTTC